One and the same sample provided the 12 T cell receptor beta chains below, sequenced in a study of CD8+ T cells in alopecia areata (dated 2018 in TCRdb). The receptor library was made with the immunoSEQ multiplex PCR assay. To provide template for TCR sequencing, every sample had RNA extracted and reverse transcribed into cDNA. Not all clones reach the TCRdb copy of this immuneACCESS table, which keeps in-frame sequences only. Checked studies attribute under half of the gap to unresolved V genes and leave the rest unexplained. Across this sample there are about 250,000 clones, with 60% seen only once. The ten largest account for about 0.89% of the sample. Interpreted using the paper, the treatment or condition label stands for: oral pan-JAK inhibitor, 5-10 mg twice daily. Specimen: CD4+ T cells sorted from blood, collected at approximately week 51, from a patient treated with tofacitinib. The receptor set was obtained from a human donor with alopecia areata.

This clone has only a few counts. The genes are TRBV9 and TRBJ2-4, with TRBD2 matching over 7 bases. CDR3 length equals 17 residues. Germline V lookup: CDR1 SGDLS, CDR2 YYNGEE. The junction had 11 bases not matched to a gene; V was cut back by 4 bases and J by 1 base. CDR3 nucleotide sequence: TGTGCCAGCAGCCCCGATCCAGCGGGGAGGGCCAAAAACATTCAGTACTTC. Amino acid sequence: CASSPDPAGRAKNIQYF.

The V and J genes are TRBV11-3 and TRBJ2-5; D is perhaps TRBD1 (6 bases). The ends were cut back, 5 bases at V and 5 bases at J, with 6 bases in the middle. The CDR3 spans 11 residues. The germline V gene has CDR1 SGHNT and CDR2 YENEEA. CDR3 sequence: CASSRGETQYF. The CDR3 nucleotides read TGTGCCAGCAGCAGGGGGGAGACCCAGTACTTC. Complete variable domain (other parts from reference TRBV11-3 and TRBJ2-5): EAGVVQSPRYKIIEKKQPVAFWCNPISGHNTLYWYLQNLGQGPELLIRYENEEAVDDSQLPKDRFSAERLKGVDSTLKIQPAELGDSAVYLCASSRGETQYFGPGTRLLVL.

The chain links TRBV12-5 to TRBJ1-2; unclear D gene. From germline, CDR1 is LGHNT and CDR2 FRNRAP. This CDR3 contains 14 residues. V lost 7 bases, J lost 6 bases, and 18 bases lay in between. The CDR3 spells CASALRLFPDGYTF. The DNA of the CDR3 is TGTGCTAGTGCCTTGCGGCTTTTCCCCGATGGCTACACCTTC.

This sequence joins TRBV2 and TRBJ2-5; D remains ambiguous. V shed 8 bases and J shed 4 bases, with 14 bases lying between them. From germline, CDR1 is SNHLY and CDR2 FYNNEI. The CDR3 runs 13 residues. This chain's CDR3 is CASSSLWGETQYF. In DNA, the CDR3 is TGTGCCAGCTCCTCGCTGTGGGGAGAGACCCAGTACTTC.

This chain joins TRBV5-1 and TRBJ1-1, with 7 bases matching TRBD1. This CDR3 has 18 residues. The trim removed 4 bases at V and 2 bases at J, leaving 17 bases unmatched. Per germline, CDR1 SGHRS and CDR2 YFSETQ. The CDR3 nucleotides are TGCGCCAGCAGCCCCAAGGACAGGCACTCTGGGGAAAACACTGAAGCTTTCTTT. Residues: CASSPKDRHSGENTEAFF.

The chain joins TRBV7-9 to TRBJ2-3, with D perhaps TRBD1 (6 bases). The germline V gene encodes CDR1 SEHNR and CDR2 FQNEAQ (reference sequence). CDR3 length: 14 amino acids. V gave up 1 base and J gave up 2 bases, with 7 bases separating them. CDR3 nucleotide sequence: TGTGCCAGCAGCTTAGGGGGGCCCACAGATACGCAGTATTTT. Protein: CASSLGGPTDTQYF.

The chain combines TRBV20-1 with TRBJ1-2; D gene uncertain. V lost 3 bases, J lost 5 bases, and 7 bases lay in between. Looked up from germline, CDR1 is DFQATT and CDR2 is SNEGSKA (reference sequence). The length of the CDR3 is 11 residues. This chain's CDR3 is CSASLLYGYTF. The CDR3 DNA reads as TGCAGTGCTAGCCTTCTTTATGGCTACACCTTC.

The chain has TRBV4-1 and TRBJ1-2; D gene uncertain. This CDR3 region has 16 residues. V shed 5 bases and J shed 5 bases, with 21 bases lying between them. CDR1 and CDR2 (germline): MGHRA, YSYEKL. The CDR3 protein is CASSGPWTPNFYGYTF. In DNA form, the CDR3 reads TGCGCCAGCAGCGGCCCTTGGACGCCCAACTTTTATGGCTACACCTTC.

The V and J genes are TRBV29-1 and TRBJ2-7, with 11 bases identical to TRBD1. The CDR3 is 13 amino acids. Germline lookup yields CDR1 SQVTM and CDR2 ANQGSEA. With V trimmed by 7 bases and J by 7 bases, 9 bases remained unmatched. Written as DNA, the CDR3 is TGCAGCGGATCCGGGACAGGGGGAGGTGAGCAGTACTTC. Translated, it gives CSGSGTGGGEQYF.

The rearrangement uses TRBV7-9 and TRBJ2-7, with a possible D match to TRBD2 (5 bases). The CDR3 contains 13 residues. Trimming took off 6 bases at V and 5 bases at J, with 14 bases between the two ends. Germline lookup yields CDR1 SEHNR and CDR2 FQNEAQ (reference sequence). CDR3 in DNA: TGTGCCAGCAGTCACCCGGGAAGCCACGAGCAGTACTTC. Protein: CASSHPGSHEQYF.

A few counts support this clone. The chain couples TRBV5-6 to TRBJ1-5; 7 bases match TRBD1. The V gene end was trimmed by 4 bases and the J gene end by 7 bases; junction bases not matched to a gene: 5. The V gene's germline CDR1 is SGHDT and CDR2 YYEEEE. This CDR3 has 13 residues. CDR3 nucleotide sequence: TGTGCCAGCAGCCAGCTACAGGGGCAGCCCCAGCATTTT. Its protein is CASSQLQGQPQHF. Looking up the rest from reference TRBV5-6 and TRBJ1-5 gives the full variable domain: DAGVTQSPTHLIKTRGQQVTLRCSPKSGHDTVSWYQQALGQGPQFIFQYYEEEERQRGNFPDRFSGHQFPNYSSELNVNALLLGDSALYLCASSQLQGQPQHFGDGTRLSIL.

The V and J genes are TRBV15 and TRBJ2-7; no definite D call. This CDR3 is built from 15 residues. Germline CDR1 is LNHNV and CDR2 is YYDKDF (reference sequence). Trimming took off 0 bases at V and 3 bases at J, with 12 bases between the two ends. This CDR3 reads CATSRDPGIGYEQYF. The CDR3 DNA reads as TGTGCCACCAGCAGAGATCCTGGCATCGGCTACGAGCAGTACTTC. Full variable domain (outside the CDR3, taken from reference TRBV15 and TRBJ2-7): DAMVIQNPRYQVTQFGKPVTLSCSQTLNHNVMYWYQQKSSQAPKLLFHYYDKDFNNEADTPDNFQSRRPNTSFCFLDIRSPGLGDTAMYLCATSRDPGIGYEQYFGPGTRLTVT.